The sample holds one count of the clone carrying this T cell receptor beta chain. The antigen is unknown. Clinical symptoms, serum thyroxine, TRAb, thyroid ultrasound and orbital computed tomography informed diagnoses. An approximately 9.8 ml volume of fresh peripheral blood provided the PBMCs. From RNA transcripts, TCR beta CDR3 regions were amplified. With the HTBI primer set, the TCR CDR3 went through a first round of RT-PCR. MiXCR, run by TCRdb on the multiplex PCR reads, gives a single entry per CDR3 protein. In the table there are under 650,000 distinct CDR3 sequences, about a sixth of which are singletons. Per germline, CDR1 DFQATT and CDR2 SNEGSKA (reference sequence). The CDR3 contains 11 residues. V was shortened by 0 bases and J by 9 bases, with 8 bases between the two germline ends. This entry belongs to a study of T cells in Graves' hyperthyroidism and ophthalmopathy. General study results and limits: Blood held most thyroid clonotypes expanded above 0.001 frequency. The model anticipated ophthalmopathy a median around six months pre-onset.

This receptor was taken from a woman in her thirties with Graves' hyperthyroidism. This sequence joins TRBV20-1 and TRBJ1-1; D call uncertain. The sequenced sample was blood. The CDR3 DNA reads TGCAGTGCTAGAGAGGGGTTGCAAGCTTTCTTT. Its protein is CSAREGLQAFF.